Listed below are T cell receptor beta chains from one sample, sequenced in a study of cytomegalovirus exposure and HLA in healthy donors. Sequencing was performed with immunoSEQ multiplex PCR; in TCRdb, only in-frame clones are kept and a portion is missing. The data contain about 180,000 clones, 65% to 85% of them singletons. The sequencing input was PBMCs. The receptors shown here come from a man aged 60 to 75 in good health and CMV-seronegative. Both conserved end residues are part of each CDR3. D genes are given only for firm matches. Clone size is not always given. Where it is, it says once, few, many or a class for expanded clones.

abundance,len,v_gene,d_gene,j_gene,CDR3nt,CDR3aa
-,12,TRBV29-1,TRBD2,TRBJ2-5,TGCAGCGTTTGGACTAGCGGGGAGACCCAGTACTTC,CSVWTSGETQYF
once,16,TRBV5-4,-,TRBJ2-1,TGTGCCAGCAGCCCTCAACTCCAGGGCCCCTACAATGAGCAGTTCTTC,CASSPQLQGPYNEQFF
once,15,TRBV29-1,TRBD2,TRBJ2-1,TGCAGCGTCCCAAGTCCCGGGGGGGGATACAATGAGCAGTTCTTC,CSVPSPGGGYNEQFF
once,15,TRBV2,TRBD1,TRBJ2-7,TGTGCCAGCAGTGAAGAAGGGACAGGTGGCCACGAGCAGTACTTC,CASSEEGTGGHEQYF
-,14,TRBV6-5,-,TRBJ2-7,TGTGCCAGCAGTTACTCTTCCAGATCCTACGAGCAGTACTTC,CASSYSSRSYEQYF
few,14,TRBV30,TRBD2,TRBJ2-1,TGTGCCTGGAGTGGACTAGCGGGAGTAGATGAGCAGTTCTTC,CAWSGLAGVDEQFF
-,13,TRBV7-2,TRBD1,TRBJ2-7,TGTGCCAGCAGCCCAACCCACAGGGGCGAGCAGTACTTC,CASSPTHRGEQYF
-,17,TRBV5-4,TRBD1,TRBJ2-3,TGTGCCAGCAGCTACAAGCGGGACAGGGGGGATCGGGATACGCAGTATTTT,CASSYKRDRGDRDTQYF
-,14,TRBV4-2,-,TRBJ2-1,TGTGCCAGCAGCCAAGCGGAGTCCTACAATGAGCAGTTCTTC,CASSQAESYNEQFF
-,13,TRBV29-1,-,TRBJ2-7,TGCAGCGTTGTTCCAGGGGCGCAGGACGAGCAGTACTTC,CSVVPGAQDEQYF
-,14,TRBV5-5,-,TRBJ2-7,TGTGCCAGCAGGTCCGGACTTCCAACAGGGGAGCAGTACTTC,CASRSGLPTGEQYF
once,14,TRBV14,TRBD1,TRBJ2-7,TGTGCCAGCAGCCCAGGGACAGGCTATGGGGAGCAGTACTTC,CASSPGTGYGEQYF
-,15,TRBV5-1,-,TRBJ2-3,TGCGCCAGCAGCTTGGAATGGCGGGGTACAGATACGCAGTATTTT,CASSLEWRGTDTQYF
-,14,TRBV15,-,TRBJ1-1,TGTGCCACCAGCTTCTCCCGGGGGGAGACTGAAGCTTTCTTT,CATSFSRGETEAFF
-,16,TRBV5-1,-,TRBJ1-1,TGCGCCAGCAGCTTGGAGGCAGGGGACCCGCACACTGAAGCTTTCTTT,CASSLEAGDPHTEAFF
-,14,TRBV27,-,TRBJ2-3,TGTGCCAGCAGTTTAAGGGGGAGCACAGATACGCAGTATTTT,CASSLRGSTDTQYF
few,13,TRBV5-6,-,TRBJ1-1,TGTGCCAGCAGCATTGACAGTCGGACTGAAGCTTTCTTT,CASSIDSRTEAFF